Listed below are T cell receptor beta chains from one sample, sequenced in a study of early T cells in non-severe SARS-CoV-2 infection. TCRdb analysed the 5' RACE reads with MiXCR anew, one entry per CDR3 protein. This table holds under 70,000 distinct CDR3 sequences, 11% found once. Sequenced: whole blood. The origin of the receptors is an adult who was a healthcare worker with PCR-confirmed SARS-CoV-2 infection or an uninfected control (not recorded which). Each CDR3 is given with its conserved first and last residue.

V: TRBV25-1; J: TRBJ2-7; CDR3: CASSELIRQGAYEQYF
V: TRBV6-1; J: TRBJ1-1; CDR3: CASMGRVNTEAFF
V: TRBV11-2; J: TRBJ2-5; CDR3: CASRSIRRISSGIQETQYF
V: TRBV12-3/TRBV12-4; J: TRBJ2-3; CDR3: CASSYLPGDTQYF
V: TRBV5-1; J: TRBJ2-3; CDR3: CASSLSTGGGADTQYF
V: TRBV9; J: TRBJ1-2; CDR3: CASSPPDWRNYGYTF
V: TRBV10-3; J: TRBJ2-2; CDR3: CAISESTGTGELFF
V: TRBV12-3/TRBV12-4; J: TRBJ1-1; CDR3: CASSLNFIAEAFF
V: TRBV3-1; J: TRBJ1-3; CDR3: CASSQVLPGNTIYF
V: TRBV2; J: TRBJ2-7; CDR3: CASRGGQGRGYEQYF
V: TRBV5-1; J: TRBJ2-1; CDR3: CASNPGQGGNEQFF
V: TRBV30; J: TRBJ1-1; CDR3: CAWSARWDKVMNTEAFF
V: TRBV6-1; J: TRBJ2-1; CDR3: CASSESFGTSAYEQFF
V: TRBV24-1; J: TRBJ2-7; CDR3: CATSAPTPYEQYF
V: TRBV10-1; J: TRBJ2-3; CDR3: CASSEWQRTDTQYF
V: TRBV5-4; J: TRBJ2-7; CDR3: CASSPGTSGPYEQYF
V: TRBV9; J: TRBJ1-6; CDR3: CASSGPHAGRNSPLHF
V: TRBV29-1; J: TRBJ2-5; CDR3: CSVARGKETQYF
V: TRBV11-2; J: TRBJ2-7; CDR3: CASSPNAGQGSYEQYF
V: TRBV4-1; J: TRBJ2-4; CDR3: CASSQVSETAKNIQYF
V: TRBV10-3; J: TRBJ2-4; CDR3: CAISSSSPEAKNIQYF
V: TRBV19; J: TRBJ2-3; CDR3: CASSQLAGEGADTQYF
V: TRBV9; J: TRBJ1-1; CDR3: CASSAQGNTEAFF
V: TRBV18; J: TRBJ1-3; CDR3: CASSKGNAGNTIYF
V: TRBV6-5; J: TRBJ2-3; CDR3: CASSSNIGDTQYF
V: TRBV4-1; J: TRBJ2-7; CDR3: CASSHPSRGSYEQYF
V: TRBV2; J: TRBJ1-2; CDR3: CASSEGGGYTF
V: TRBV5-4; J: TRBJ2-2; CDR3: CASSPPGVNTGELFF
V: TRBV5-4; J: TRBJ2-7; CDR3: CASSPGGRGAYEQYF
V: TRBV29-1; J: TRBJ2-3; CDR3: CSVGRDLQDTQYF
V: TRBV6-5; J: TRBJ2-5; CDR3: CASSSHGQETQYF
V: TRBV3-1; J: TRBJ2-2; CDR3: CASAPVLWGYGELFF
V: TRBV7-2; J: TRBJ2-1; CDR3: CASSSYMRTNEQFF
V: TRBV5-5; J: TRBJ1-4; CDR3: CASSLGRTNEKLFF
V: TRBV29-1; J: TRBJ1-4; CDR3: CSVGATNEKLFF
V: TRBV7-9; J: TRBJ2-5; CDR3: CASSQGLLKYF
V: TRBV11-2; J: TRBJ2-4; CDR3: CASSHPGGVSDIQYF
V: TRBV12-3/TRBV12-4; J: TRBJ2-7; CDR3: CASSSQYSYEQYF
V: TRBV6-1; J: TRBJ2-5; CDR3: CASKSGLAVQETQYF
V: TRBV27; J: TRBJ1-1; CDR3: CASGNTEAFF
V: TRBV7-9; J: TRBJ1-5; CDR3: CASSMTGPNQPQHF
V: TRBV12-3/TRBV12-4; J: TRBJ2-5; CDR3: CASSFGTETQYF
V: TRBV6-5; J: TRBJ1-2; CDR3: CASSGTAYGYTF
V: TRBV7-6; J: TRBJ1-6; CDR3: CASSLAGDSPLHF
V: TRBV5-5; J: TRBJ1-5; CDR3: CASSPDKAQHF
V: TRBV19; J: TRBJ2-1; CDR3: CASSISGNTYNEQFF
V: TRBV18; J: TRBJ2-1; CDR3: CASSPPRPRRVLYNEQFF
V: TRBV29-1; J: TRBJ2-3; CDR3: CSVGERGGSDTQYF
V: TRBV11-2; J: TRBJ2-3; CDR3: CASLGGGSIEGAQYF
V: TRBV7-9; J: TRBJ1-4; CDR3: CASRGGGNPLFF
V: TRBV11-2; J: TRBJ2-1; CDR3: CASSPWGAGFVYNEQFF
V: TRBV11-3; J: TRBJ1-2; CDR3: CASSLGEGAPGKENGYTF
V: TRBV7-9; J: TRBJ1-2; CDR3: CASSSVPLF
V: TRBV25-1; J: TRBJ2-3; CDR3: CASSLDAYTDTQYF
V: TRBV5-8; J: TRBJ2-7; CDR3: CASRRDILSYEQYF